This T cell receptor beta chain was identified during a study of T cell responses to AZD1222 COVID-19 vaccine. General study results and limits: The span of vaccine-associated CD4 TCRs extended across spike, with dominance at 160-218 and 743-854. Just 5 or 6 AZD1222 recipients tested seropositive at baseline. The donors showed a predominance of white British ancestry and of females, with possible underestimation of clonal diversity.

Sequencing was performed with immunoSEQ multiplex PCR; in TCRdb, only in-frame clones are kept and a portion is missing. The profile covers tens of thousands of clones, with 80% to 90% appearing a single time and 9.3% taken by the ten largest. Second-dose intervals near 4 or 12 weeks were combined. As concerns this clone: The antigen remains unidentified.

The J segment lost 2 bases and the V segment lost 5 bases, leaving 14 bases of the junction unmatched. The CDR3 totals 19 residues. Germline CDR1 MNHEY, CDR2 SVGEGT. The specimen was peripheral blood, collected 28 days after the second AZD1222 dose. The gene calls are TRBV6-2 or TRBV6-3 and TRBJ2-1; 11 bases align to TRBD2. The source of this sequence is an adult who received the AZD1222 COVID-19 vaccine. DNA of the CDR3: TGTGCCAGCAGTAACCGACTAGCGGGGAGAGTCAAGCCCTACAATGAGCAGTTCTTC. This translates into CASSNRLAGRVKPYNEQFF.